This T cell receptor beta chain was captured in a study of a mutant IDH1 vaccine in newly diagnosed glioma. CDR3 length equals 11 residues. From germline, CDR1 is DFQATT and CDR2 SNEGSKA (reference sequence). In regard to this clone: At one boundary the junction diverges from the germline segment, which might be a read error.

Time point noted: baseline, week 1 (first vaccination visit). Regarding treatment: pre-vaccination baseline after standard-of-care therapy. Clones were sequenced by immunoSEQ multiplex PCR, and TCRdb holds only the in-frame ones, with some missing. The table shows approximately 88,000 clones, with roughly 77% occurring only once. The receptor comes from a man between 35 and 55 years old with glioma. The chain employs TRBV20-1 and TRBJ2-7; perhaps TRBD2 as D (6 bases). Sequenced here: PBMCs, sampled from a glioma patient treated with radiotherapy, temozolomide or both. In DNA, the CDR3 is TGCAGTTCCCTCGGAGGGTTTAAAAAGAGCTTC. It codes for CSSLGGFKKSF.